This is a list of T cell receptor beta chains from one sample in a study of patients and donors after allogeneic stem cell transplantation. One entry per CDR3 protein results from TCRdb running MiXCR on the RT-PCR reads. The sample has 24,000 or so distinct CDR3 sequences, roughly 30% seen once. The sequenced material came from blood, either unsorted or a sorted T cell fraction (not recorded which). The receptors originated from a human donor who was either an allogeneic HSCT recipient or a stem cell or donor lymphocyte infusion donor (not recorded which). It is not recorded whose cells these are; they may come from a transplant donor. Each CDR3 is given with its conserved first and last residue. D genes are given only for firm matches. Rows give clone size only sometimes, using once, few, many, or a class for an expanded clone.

j_call v_call cdr3_length d_call clone_size cdr3_nt cdr3_aa
TRBJ1-1 TRBV6-5 13 - - TGTGCCAGCAGTTACTCTCGCAGAACTGAAGCTTTCTTT CASSYSRRTEAFF
TRBJ1-3 TRBV27 13 - large TGTGCCAGCAGTTTAACCGGCGGAAACACCATATATTTT CASSLTGGNTIYF
TRBJ1-4 TRBV12-3/TRBV12-4 14 TRBD1 few TGTGCCAGCAGTTTGGACAGGGGGAACGAAAAACTGTTTTTT CASSLDRGNEKLFF
TRBJ1-5 TRBV20-1 13 - - TGCAGTGCTAGTCGACTGAGCAATCAGCCCCAGCATTTT CSASRLSNQPQHF
TRBJ2-2 TRBV6-5 17 TRBD2 - TGTGCCAGCAGTTACCTCGGACTAGCGGGGGGTCCCCGGGAGCTGTTTTTT CASSYLGLAGGPRELFF
TRBJ2-3 TRBV28 16 TRBD1 few TGTGCCAGCAGTTCTCCGGACAGGGGTTGGACAGATACGCAGTATTTT CASSSPDRGWTDTQYF
TRBJ1-2 TRBV7-2 14 - - TGTGCCAGCAGCTTAGGAGGACACAACTATGGCTACACCTTC CASSLGGHNYGYTF
TRBJ2-2 TRBV7-2 14 - few TGTGCCAGCAGCTCCCAACCGAACACCGGGGAGCTGTTTTTT CASSSQPNTGELFF
TRBJ2-5 TRBV7-2 15 - - TGTGCCAGCAGCGCGCGAGGTGTGGGGCAAGAGACCCAGTACTTC CASSARGVGQETQYF
TRBJ2-3 TRBV3-1 16 - once TGTGCCAGCAGCCAAGTGGGGACTCTGTCTGTTTATACGCAGTATTTT CASSQVGTLSVYTQYF
TRBJ1-1 TRBV20-1 13 - few TGCAGTGCTAGAGGGATACAGGGCACTGAAGCTTTCTTT CSARGIQGTEAFF
TRBJ1-2 TRBV4-1 13 - - TGCGCCAGCAGCCTCCCACCCAACTATGGCTACACCTTC CASSLPPNYGYTF
TRBJ1-1 TRBV7-9 16 TRBD1 few TGTGCCAGCAGCTTGAGTGGAGGGGACAGGAACACTGAAGCTTTCTTT CASSLSGGDRNTEAFF
TRBJ1-4 TRBV6-6 12 - few TGTGCCAGCAGTTACTCGGGGGAAAAACTGTTTTTT CASSYSGEKLFF
TRBJ1-4 TRBV20-1 15 - few TGCAGTGCTAGGCAAGGGACTTGGAGTAATGAAAAACTGTTTTTT CSARQGTWSNEKLFF
TRBJ1-1 TRBV20-1 13 - - TGCAGTCATGGGAAGGGGCGAGGAACTGAAGCTTTCTTT CSHGKGRGTEAFF
TRBJ1-1 TRBV2 15 TRBD1 - TGTGCCAGCAGTTCACCCGGGACAGTGAACACTGAAGCTTTCTTT CASSSPGTVNTEAFF
TRBJ1-6 TRBV12-3/TRBV12-4 13 - many TGTGCCAGCAGTTTAGGTCATAATTCACCCCTCCACTTT CASSLGHNSPLHF
TRBJ2-3 TRBV12-3/TRBV12-4 14 - - TGTGCCAGCAGTTTCAGGCAGAGCACAGATACGCAGTATTTT CASSFRQSTDTQYF
TRBJ1-2 TRBV4-2 15 TRBD1 - TGTGCCAGCAGCCAACCCCCGACAGGGGCCTATGGCTACACCTTC CASSQPPTGAYGYTF
TRBJ1-2 TRBV27 13 - - TGTGCCAGCAGTTCCTACGGAGTGCGGGGCTACACCTTC CASSSYGVRGYTF
TRBJ2-5 TRBV29-1 12 - many TGCAGCGTTGACAGGGTTCAAGAGACCCAGTACTTC CSVDRVQETQYF
TRBJ1-2 TRBV7-8 15 TRBD1 few TGTGCCAGCAGCTTTGGACAGGGGTTAAACTATGGCTACACCTTC CASSFGQGLNYGYTF
TRBJ1-1 TRBV6-2/TRBV6-3 13 - - TGTGCCAGCGCAGGGTTGGTGAACACTGAAGCTTTCTTT CASAGLVNTEAFF
TRBJ1-1 TRBV27 16 TRBD1 many TGTGCCAGCAGCCGGACAGGGGCCTACATGAACACTGAAGCTTTCTTT CASSRTGAYMNTEAFF
TRBJ1-2 TRBV30 15 - - TGTGCCTGGATCGGACCGACTACCGGGGGATATGGCTACACCTTC CAWIGPTTGGYGYTF
TRBJ1-1 TRBV28 12 - few TGTGCCAGCAGTTTAAGTTACACTGAAGCTTTCTTT CASSLSYTEAFF
TRBJ1-2 TRBV5-6 15 TRBD1 - TGTGCCAGCAGCTCGGGGACAGGGGGAAAGAATGGCTACACCTTC CASSSGTGGKNGYTF
TRBJ2-5 TRBV28 13 - - TGTGCCAGCAGTTTAGGTCGGAGGGAGACCCAGTACTTC CASSLGRRETQYF
TRBJ1-2 TRBV9 13 - - TGTGCCAGCAGCGTAGAAGTGGACTATGGCTACACCTTC CASSVEVDYGYTF
TRBJ1-5 TRBV7-8 14 - - TGTGCCAGCAGCCCGGGACCGAGCAATCAGCCCCAGCATTTT CASSPGPSNQPQHF
TRBJ1-5 TRBV5-5 14 TRBD1 - TGTGCCAGCAGTCCCGGGACAGGCAATCAGCCCCAGCATTTT CASSPGTGNQPQHF
TRBJ2-5 TRBV7-2 13 - many TGTGCCAGCAGCTTTGCGGGGCAAGAGACCCAGTACTTC CASSFAGQETQYF
TRBJ1-4 TRBV4-3 15 - few TGCGCCAGCAGCCTCGCCGGAGCTAACGGTGAAAAACTGTTTTTT CASSLAGANGEKLFF
TRBJ1-2 TRBV5-1 16 - many TGCGCCAGCAGCTTGGCCGGGGAGTTCCGAAGGAGCGGCTACACCTTC CASSLAGEFRRSGYTF
TRBJ1-5 TRBV12-3/TRBV12-4 17 - - TGTGCCAGCAGTTTAAAACTCTCTTCCCCGGAGAATCAGCCCCAGCATTTT CASSLKLSSPENQPQHF
TRBJ2-4 TRBV27 14 TRBD1 - TGTGCCAGCAGCTCAGGACAGGGGTTGAACATTCAGTACTTC CASSSGQGLNIQYF
TRBJ2-1 TRBV20-1 14 - - TGCAGTGCTAGGGACTCCAGCTCCTACAATGAGCAGTTCTTC CSARDSSSYNEQFF
TRBJ1-1 TRBV5-6 13 - many TGTGCCAGCAGCTTTTATAGTTACACTGAAGCTTTCTTT CASSFYSYTEAFF
TRBJ1-6 TRBV15 14 - - TGTGCCACCAGCAGAGAACGTGTGGTTTCACCCCTCCACTTT CATSRERVVSPLHF
TRBJ1-1 TRBV7-8 13 - - TGTACCAGCAGCTTAAAAAGGAACACTGAAGCTTTCTTT CTSSLKRNTEAFF
TRBJ1-4 TRBV12-3/TRBV12-4 14 TRBD1 few TGTGCCAGCAGTTTCAGGGGGTTGGATGAAAAACTGTTTTTT CASSFRGLDEKLFF
TRBJ2-1 TRBV5-6 15 TRBD1 few TGTGCCAGCAGCTTGCCCGACAGGGAAGACAATGAGCAGTTCTTC CASSLPDREDNEQFF
TRBJ2-3 TRBV12-3/TRBV12-4 11 - - TGTGCCAGCAGTTCCGTGGATACGCAGTATTTT CASSSVDTQYF
TRBJ2-3 TRBV28 11 - few TGTGCCAGCAGTGCCGGAGATACGCAGTATTTT CASSAGDTQYF
TRBJ2-2 TRBV6-5 15 TRBD1 few TGTGCCACCACGGGGACAGGGGGGAACACCGGGGAGCTGTTTTTT CATTGTGGNTGELFF
TRBJ1-4 TRBV7-5 20 - many - CISVPEARGTGGSTNEKLFF
TRBJ2-1 TRBV12-3/TRBV12-4 15 TRBD1 - TGTGCCAGCAGTACCACGACAGGGGCTTACAATGAGCAGTTCTTC CASSTTTGAYNEQFF
TRBJ1-5 TRBV9 14 - - TGTGCCAGCAGCGCGAACGGGGGGAACCAGCCCCAGCATTTT CASSANGGNQPQHF
TRBJ2-5 TRBV7-3 16 TRBD1 - TGTGCCAGCAGCTTAACCGGGACAGGGGGTTGGGAGACCCAGTACTTC CASSLTGTGGWETQYF
TRBJ1-4 TRBV6-5 13 - many TGTGCCAGCAGAGGGAGCGGAGCGAGAAAACTGTTTTTT CASRGSGARKLFF
TRBJ1-2 TRBV5-1 12 - - TGCGCCAGCAGCCCGTGGTCCTATGGCTACACCTTC CASSPWSYGYTF
TRBJ2-1 TRBV29-1 16 - - TGCAGCGTTGAAGATCGAGGGGGAGGCTCCTACAATGAGCAGTTCTTC CSVEDRGGGSYNEQFF
TRBJ1-5 TRBV20-1 12 - - TGCAGAGGGGGGGCCGGGAATCAGCCCCAGCATTTT CRGGAGNQPQHF
TRBJ1-2 TRBV28 14 TRBD1 many TGTGCCAGCAGTTTATTACAGGGGGAGGGTGGCTACACCTTC CASSLLQGEGGYTF
TRBJ1-4 TRBV7-2 18 - few TGTGCCAGCAGCTTAGCGCAAAGGAGGGGAAGGACTAATGAAAAACTGTTTTTT CASSLAQRRGRTNEKLFF
TRBJ2-2 TRBV6-5 12 - few TGTGCCAGCACGCGAGACACCGGGGAGCTGTTTTTT CASTRDTGELFF
TRBJ1-1 TRBV29-1 14 TRBD1 many TGCAGCGTCCTACGACAGGGGATGAACACTGAAGCTTTCTTT CSVLRQGMNTEAFF